The rows below give T cell receptor beta chains drawn from one sample of a study of cytomegalovirus exposure and HLA in healthy donors. Using immunoSEQ multiplex PCR, the repertoire was profiled, and TCRdb retains in-frame clones only, with some absent. This sample has about 140,000 clones, with approximately 71% found just once. Sequences were obtained from PBMCs. All receptors derive from a man between 18 and 35 years old in good health and CMV-seropositive. Both conserved end residues are part of each CDR3. The D gene is left open where the match is weak. Clone size is shown for a subset of rows, as once, few, many or a class of expanded clone.

d_call	j_call	v_call	clone_size	cdr3_nt	cdr3_aa
TRBD1	TRBJ1-2	TRBV27	few	TGTGCCAGCAGCCGACAGACAGGGAGAGGCTACACCTTC	CASSRQTGRGYTF
TRBD1	TRBJ1-1	TRBV5-1	NA	TGCGCCAGCAGCTTTGGACAGGTGGACACTGAAGCTTTCTTT	CASSFGQVDTEAFF
NA	TRBJ1-2	TRBV27	NA	TGTGCCAGCAGTTATTGGGCAGGGGCCGACCTACATAACTATGGCTACACCTTC	CASSYWAGADLHNYGYTF
TRBD2	TRBJ2-3	TRBV27	NA	TGTGCCAGCAGTCGATCCGGGACTAGCCCCGATACGCAGTATTTT	CASSRSGTSPDTQYF
NA	TRBJ2-7	TRBV28	NA	TGTGCCAGCACCGACACCTACGAGCAGTACTTC	CASTDTYEQYF
NA	TRBJ2-6	TRBV6-6	NA	TGTGCCAGCAGTACCCCTCTACTCACTGGGGCCAACGTCCTGACTTTC	CASSTPLLTGANVLTF
NA	TRBJ1-1	TRBV18	NA	TGTGCCAGCTCACCCCCCGGGGGGAACACTGAAGCTTTCTTT	CASSPPGGNTEAFF
NA	TRBJ2-1	TRBV7-8	few	TGTGCCAGCAGCTTCCGGGACTCCCGCGTAGGGGAGCAGTTCTTC	CASSFRDSRVGEQFF
NA	TRBJ1-4	TRBV15	NA	TGTGCCACCAGCAGACCGCCAGGTCTTTCAACTAATGAAAAACTGTTTTTT	CATSRPPGLSTNEKLFF
NA	TRBJ2-5	TRBV5-1	NA	TGCGCCAGCAGGCGTCAGGGCAACCAAGAGACCCAGTACTTC	CASRRQGNQETQYF
TRBD2	TRBJ2-1	TRBV7-9	NA	TGTGCCAGCAGCTTACAAGGGACTAGCGGATCCTACAATGAGCAGTTCTTC	CASSLQGTSGSYNEQFF
NA	TRBJ1-6	TRBV6-1	NA	TGTGCCAGCTCGGACTACTACCCTTTATCACCCCTCCACTTT	CASSDYYPLSPLHF
NA	TRBJ2-2	TRBV9	NA	TGTGCCAGCAGCGTAGCTGTCCCGAACACCGGGGAGCTGTTTTTT	CASSVAVPNTGELFF
TRBD2	TRBJ2-1	TRBV4-2	NA	TGTGCCAGCAGCCCGCGACTAGCGGCCTACAATGAGCAGTTCTTC	CASSPRLAAYNEQFF
TRBD2	TRBJ2-3	TRBV29-1	NA	TGCAGCGTCAACAGACCTAGCGGGAGGACTAGCACAGATACGCAGTATTTT	CSVNRPSGRTSTDTQYF
NA	TRBJ2-5	TRBV7-2	NA	TGTGCCAGCAGCCCCTTTAACCAAGAGACCCAGTACTTC	CASSPFNQETQYF
NA	TRBJ1-1	TRBV6-4	once	TGTGCCAGCAGTGGAGAGGCGGCAGAAGCTTTCTTT	CASSGEAAEAFF
NA	TRBJ1-1	TRBV21-1	NA	TGTGCCAGCAGCATCCTCAGGCCATGGCAGATCATGAACACTGAAGCTTTCTTT	CASSILRPWQIMNTEAFF
TRBD1	TRBJ1-5	TRBV28	NA	TGTGCCAGCAGGGAGTGGCAGGGGGTAAATCAGCCCCAGCATTTT	CASREWQGVNQPQHF
NA	TRBJ1-1	TRBV16	few	TGTGCCAGCAGCCAGGGAGGGAGGGACACTGAAGCTTTCTTT	CASSQGGRDTEAFF
NA	TRBJ1-1	TRBV28	NA	TGTGCCAGCACTCCGCTTGGGGGGGCCGGGACTGAAGCTTTCTTT	CASTPLGGAGTEAFF
NA	TRBJ2-1	TRBV27	NA	TGTGCCAGCAGTTTAATCGGTAGCTACAATGAGCAGTTCTTC	CASSLIGSYNEQFF
NA	TRBJ1-1	TRBV19	NA	TGTGCCAGCAGTAACCCACCCGACAGGACGAACACTGAAGCTTTCTTT	CASSNPPDRTNTEAFF
TRBD1	TRBJ2-5	TRBV7-2	NA	TGTGCCAGCAGCCTTAACAGGGGCGGTCGGGTTGAGACCCAGTACTTC	CASSLNRGGRVETQYF
TRBD1	TRBJ2-7	TRBV19	NA	TGTGCCAGTAGTATAGGTGACAGGGGGAGCTACGAGCAGTACTTC	CASSIGDRGSYEQYF
NA	TRBJ2-7	TRBV28	NA	TGTGCCAGCAGTTTATGGGAGACAGGACCAACCTACGAGCAGTACTTC	CASSLWETGPTYEQYF